The 31 T cell receptor beta chains reported below all come from one sample, sequenced in a study of early stage breast cancer tumors. Using immunoSEQ multiplex PCR, the repertoire was profiled, and TCRdb retains in-frame clones only, with some absent. The data hold about 29,000 clones, with almost 85% observed a single time. Sequencing input: blood. The origin of the receptors is a person in their fifties or sixties with breast cancer.

The chain recombines TRBV29-1 with TRBJ1-2; 9 nucleotides align to TRBD1. Germline assignment: CDR1 SQVTM and CDR2 ANQGSEA. This CDR3 is built from 14 residues. Germline trimming cut 6 bases from V and 3 bases from J; bases unmatched to any gene: 8. As DNA, the CDR3 is TGCAGCGTCTGGGACAGGGCCCGGGACTATGGCTACACCTTC. This codes for CSVWDRARDYGYTF.

The chain couples TRBV5-4 to TRBJ2-4; D perhaps matches TRBD1 (6 bases). The CDR3 contains 16 residues. V lost 4 bases to trimming and J lost 0 bases, with 14 bases between them. CDR1 is SGHNT and CDR2 is YYREEE in the germline V gene (reference sequence). Here the CDR3 DNA reads TGTGCCAGCAGCCCGTGGACAGAGTTAGCCAAAAACATTCAGTACTTC. It encodes CASSPWTELAKNIQYF.

This clone was seen only a few times. The V call is TRBV2, the J call TRBJ1-1; D remains ambiguous. The length of the CDR3 is 11 residues. V gave up 7 bases and J gave up 8 bases, with 11 bases separating them. Per the germline V gene, CDR1 is SNHLY and CDR2 is FYNNEI. The CDR3 spells CASIAGREAFF. The CDR3 DNA is TGTGCCAGCATTGCAGGTCGCGAAGCTTTCTTT. Full variable domain (rest looked up from reference TRBV2 and TRBJ1-1): EPEVTQTPSHQVTQMGQEVILRCVPISNHLYFYWYRQILGQKVEFLVSFYNNEISEKSEIFDDQFSVERPDGSNFTLKIRSTKLEDSAMYFCASIAGREAFFGQGTRLTVV.

The CDR3 loop reads CASSQGEQGLAHYGYTF. CDR3 DNA: TGCGCCAGCAGCCAAGGAGAACAGGGGCTCGCGCACTATGGCTACACCTTC. The chain employs TRBV4-1 and TRBJ1-2; 7 bases match TRBD1. J lost 3 bases, V lost 1 base, and 11 bases had no gene match. The CDR3 length is 17 residues. Looked up from germline, CDR1 is MGHRA and CDR2 is YSYEKL.

The chain is built from TRBV6-6 and TRBJ2-7, with 9 nucleotides matching TRBD2. With V trimmed by 5 bases and J by 4 bases, 12 bases remained unmatched. This CDR3 contains 16 residues. Germline assignment: CDR1 MNHNY and CDR2 SVGAGI (reference sequence). CDR3 DNA: TGTGCCAGCAGTCCCACCAGTAGCGGGGGTGGGTACGAGCAGTACTTC. Its translation: CASSPTSSGGGYEQYF.

V and J are TRBV11-2 and TRBJ2-1; a weak D match, TRBD1 (5 bases). The CDR3 totals 13 residues. The V gene lost 1 base and the J gene lost 5 bases, with 6 bases spanning the gap. CDR1 SGHAT and CDR2 FQNNGV come from the germline V gene. CDR3 sequence reads: CASSLGRDNEQFF. DNA of the CDR3: TGTGCCAGCAGCTTAGGCAGGGACAATGAGCAGTTCTTC. Combining the CDR3 with reference TRBV11-2 and TRBJ2-1 gives the whole variable domain EAGVAQSPRYKIIEKRQSVAFWCNPISGHATLYWYQQILGQGPKLLIQFQNNGVVDDSQLPKDRFSAERLKGVDSTLKIQPAKLEDSAVYLCASSLGRDNEQFFGPGTRLTVL.

V usage is TRBV2 and J usage is TRBJ1-4; D ambiguous. CDR3 length equals 15 residues. Germline assignment: CDR1 SNHLY and CDR2 FYNNEI. V dropped 6 bases and J dropped 3 bases, with 14 bases sitting between them. The CDR3 DNA follows: TGTGCCAGCAGCCTGGGGATGGTATCTAATGAAAAACTGTTTTTT. Translated: CASSLGMVSNEKLFF.

This chain connects TRBV4-2 to TRBJ2-3, with D perhaps assigned TRBD1 or TRBD2 (5 bases each). Germline values: CDR1 LGHNA, CDR2 YNFKEQ. The CDR3 runs to 15 residues. V was cut by 1 base and J by 1 base, with 9 bases left in between. DNA of the CDR3: TGTGCCAGCAGCCAAGGGGGGTGGGGCACAGATACGCAGTATTTT. Its protein product is CASSQGGWGTDTQYF.

The chain couples TRBV28 to TRBJ1-5; D gene unclear. V was cut by 7 bases and J by 1 base, with 14 bases left in between. This CDR3 contains 15 residues. Germline values: CDR1 MDHEN, CDR2 SYDVKM. CDR3 DNA: TGTGCCAGCACAGTAATCGGAATAAGCAATCAGCCCCAGCATTTT. Its protein product is CASTVIGISNQPQHF.

This clone was seen a few times. CDR3 in DNA: TGTGCCAGCCTCCCTGTTACAGGGGATGGCTACACCTTC. This gives the protein CASLPVTGDGYTF. V is TRBV19 and J is TRBJ1-2; 7 bases are a match to TRBD1. CDR1 LNHDA and CDR2 SQIVND come from the germline V gene (reference sequence). The CDR3 has 13 amino acids. The trim removed 9 bases at V and 6 bases at J, leaving 10 bases unmatched.

The chain uses TRBV5-1 and TRBJ1-4; D not resolved. The V gene's germline CDR1 is SGHRS and CDR2 YFSETQ. With 0 bases removed from V and 6 bases from J, the gap between germline ends came to 9 bases. The CDR3 sequence is 14 residues long. The CDR3 loop is CASSLASRDEKLFF. Here the CDR3 DNA reads TGCGCCAGCAGCTTGGCCAGTAGGGATGAAAAACTGTTTTTT.

V gene TRBV2 combines with J gene TRBJ2-6; TRBD2 matches at 15 bases. The CDR3 has 16 residues. Germline CDR1 is SNHLY and CDR2 is FYNNEI. Trimming took 8 bases from V and 3 from J; bases not matched to a gene: 2. CDR3 nucleotide sequence: TGTGCCAGCGGACTAGCGGGGGGGTTTGGGGCCAACGTCCTGACTTTC. Encoded protein: CASGLAGGFGANVLTF.

The chain is built from TRBV4-1 and TRBJ2-3; no clear D gene. CDR1 and CDR2 from the germline V gene are MGHRA and YSYEKL. The germline V and J ends were trimmed by 5 bases and 2 bases, with 11 bases remaining between them. The CDR3 totals 14 residues. This CDR3 is CASSSRTDTDTQYF. The DNA of the CDR3 is TGCGCCAGCAGCTCGAGGACGGACACAGATACGCAGTATTTT.

This chain uses TRBV5-6 with TRBJ1-5; D is possibly TRBD1 (5 bases). This CDR3 spans 13 amino acids. Germline V gene data show CDR1 as SGHDT and CDR2 as YYEEEE. V was shortened by 7 bases and J by 4 bases, with 12 bases between the two germline ends. The CDR3 DNA is TGTGCCAGCGCCATGGGGGGAAATCAGCCCCAGCATTTT. Residues: CASAMGGNQPQHF.

V is TRBV27 and J is TRBJ2-5; TRBD2 is a possible D gene (5 bases). The germline gives CDR1 MNHEY, CDR2 SMNVEV (reference sequence). V lost 10 bases to trimming and J lost 4 bases, with 16 bases between them. This CDR3 contains 13 residues. CDR3 coding DNA: TGTGCCACTTACACGGGGAGAGGAGAGACCCAGTACTTC. It specifies CATYTGRGETQYF.

The CDR3 DNA sequence: TGTGCCAGCAGCCATTACAGGGGGCTAGTAGGCACTGAAGCTTTCTTT. This codes for CASSHYRGLVGTEAFF. The V call is TRBV7-9, the J call TRBJ1-1; 9 nucleotides agree with TRBD1. CDR1 is SEHNR, CDR2 FQNEAQ, per germline (reference sequence). This CDR3 is built from 16 residues. The V segment lost 5 bases and the J segment 4 bases; nucleotides outside the gene matches: 11.

V usage is TRBV9 and J usage is TRBJ2-7; maybe TRBD1 (5 bases). V was shortened by 4 bases and J by 6 bases, with 8 bases between the two germline ends. The CDR3 consists of 11 residues. Germline CDR1 is SGDLS and CDR2 is YYNGEE. CDR3 protein: CASSRGGEQYF. The CDR3 DNA reads as TGTGCCAGCAGCAGGGGTGGCGAGCAGTACTTC.

The genes are TRBV29-1 and TRBJ2-2, with 7 bases fitting TRBD1. Per the germline V gene, CDR1 is SQVTM and CDR2 is ANQGSEA. The CDR3 spans 13 residues. Germline trimming cut 7 bases from V and 4 bases from J; bases unmatched to any gene: 6. The CDR3 bases are TGCAGCGCTAGACAGGGCAGCACCGGGGAGCTGTTTTTT. Translated, it gives CSARQGSTGELFF.

This clone has just one count. The chain uses TRBV27 and TRBJ1-6, with D uncertain. Germline CDR1 is MNHEY and CDR2 is SMNVEV (reference sequence). The V end lost 7 bases, the J end lost 3 bases, and 13 bases lay between the germline ends. CDR3 length: 15 amino acids. The CDR3 loop is CASTPRGDYNSPLHF. The DNA for the CDR3 is TGTGCCAGCACCCCCCGCGGGGACTATAATTCACCCCTCCACTTT.

This clone was seen a single time. The chain carries TRBV6-1 and TRBJ1-2; 8 bases are shared with TRBD1. The CDR3 spans 16 residues. The V gene end was trimmed by 2 bases and the J gene end by 4 bases; junction bases not matched to a gene: 9. Germline CDR1 reads MNHNS; CDR2 reads SASEGT. CDR3 bases: TGTGCCAGCAGTGAATTCCGTACAGGGGGGAGCTATGGCTACACCTTC. Residues: CASSEFRTGGSYGYTF.

The genes are TRBV25-1 and TRBJ1-1; D gene uncertain. The germline V and J ends were trimmed by 4 bases and 11 bases, with 17 bases remaining between them. Germline CDR1 MGHDK, CDR2 SYGVNS. The CDR3 loop spans 13 amino acids. The CDR3 DNA is TGTGCCAGCAGTGGGCACGTGGTGTGGGGTGCTTTCTTT. Amino acids: CASSGHVVWGAFF.

CDR3 coding DNA: TGCAGCGTTGAAAGGGTAGGGGGGACTGAAGCTTTCTTT. It encodes CSVERVGGTEAFF. The chain has TRBV29-1 and TRBJ1-1; TRBD1 is a possible D gene (6 bases). This CDR3 is built from 13 residues. Germline V gives CDR1 SQVTM, CDR2 ANQGSEA. Deletions cut 2 bases from V and 5 bases from J, with 12 bases between.

This chain joins TRBV30 and TRBJ2-7; 14 bases map to TRBD2. J lost 4 bases, V lost 1 base, and 3 bases had no gene match. This CDR3 region has 15 residues. CDR1 and CDR2 (germline): GTSNPN, SVGIG (reference sequence). CDR3: CAWSGGLAGDYEQYF. In DNA form, the CDR3 reads TGTGCCTGGAGTGGGGGACTAGCGGGAGATTACGAGCAGTACTTC.

This clone was seen only a few times. The chain couples TRBV20-1 to TRBJ1-1, with D tentatively TRBD1 (5 bases). The CDR3 sequence is 11 residues long. Germline V lookup: CDR1 DFQATT, CDR2 SNEGSKA (reference sequence). The V gene lost 6 bases and the J gene lost 9 bases, with 14 bases spanning the gap. Here the CDR3 reads CSAQRGTQAFF. CDR3 sequence (DNA): TGCAGTGCCCAGAGGGGAACCCAAGCTTTCTTT.

The chain carries TRBV5-1 and TRBJ2-7; a possible D gene is TRBD1 (5 bases). CDR3 length equals 14 residues. Germline-derived CDR1 and CDR2 are SGHRS and YFSETQ. The germline V and J ends were trimmed by 2 bases and 0 bases, with 9 bases remaining between them. The CDR3 region has the DNA TGCGCCAGCAGCTTACAGGTGAGCTCCTACGAGCAGTACTTC. It encodes CASSLQVSSYEQYF. Together with reference TRBV5-1 and TRBJ2-7, the CDR3 gives the full variable domain: KAGVTQTPRYLIKTRGQQVTLSCSPISGHRSVSWYQQTPGQGLQFLFEYFSETQRNKGNFPGRFSGRQFSNSRSEMNVSTLELGDSALYLCASSLQVSSYEQYFGPGTRLTVT.

The CDR3 bases are TGTGCCAGTAGTATAGTGGGGACGGTTACCTACAATGAGCAGTTCTTC. Translating gives CASSIVGTVTYNEQFF. V and J are TRBV19 and TRBJ2-1; possibly TRBD1 or TRBD2 for D (5 bases each). CDR1 and CDR2 (germline): LNHDA, SQIVND (reference sequence). V was trimmed by 1 base and J by 2 bases, leaving 12 bases between them. CDR3 length: 16 residues. The full variable domain, with the rest looked up from reference TRBV19 and TRBJ2-1, is DGGITQSPKYLFRKEGQNVTLSCEQNLNHDAMYWYRQDPGQGLRLIYYSQIVNDFQKGDIAEGYSVSREKKESFPLTVTSAQKNPTAFYLCASSIVGTVTYNEQFFGPGTRLTVL.

The genes are TRBV7-2 and TRBJ1-5; D gene uncertain. CDR3 size: 14 residues. V was shortened by 6 bases and J by 2 bases, with 11 bases between the two germline ends. Germline V gene data show CDR1 as SGHTA and CDR2 as FQGNSA. CDR3 DNA sequence: TGTGCCAGCAGGAGAACCCCCGGCAATCAGCCCCAGCATTTT. It encodes CASRRTPGNQPQHF.

This clone was detected only a few times. This chain uses TRBV21-1 with TRBJ1-5; the table's D call, TRBD1, was not checked against the DNA. TRBV21-1 represents a pseudogene. The CDR3 length is 15 residues. The CDR3: CASSKAQGVNQPQHF. For the CDR3, the DNA is TGTGCCAGCAGCAAGGCACAGGGGGTCAATCAGCCCCAGCATTTT.

The chain joins TRBV2 to TRBJ1-4, with 8 positions matching TRBD1. CDR1 and CDR2 from the germline V gene are SNHLY and FYNNEI. This CDR3 region has 14 residues. Trimming at V came to 6 bases and at J to 2 bases, leaving 2 bases not matched to a gene. CDR3 residues: CASRRTGTNEKLFF. The CDR3 DNA sequence: TGTGCCAGCAGGCGGACAGGGACTAATGAAAAACTGTTTTTT.

J is TRBJ2-7 and V is TRBV30; TRBD2 agrees at 11 bases. The CDR3 consists of 15 residues. V dropped 5 bases and J dropped 3; count of bases not matched to a gene: 9. CDR1 and CDR2 from the germline V gene are GTSNPN and SVGIG (reference sequence). This CDR3 reads CAWAPIAGGIYEQYF. CDR3 sequence (DNA): TGTGCCTGGGCCCCGATAGCGGGAGGGATCTACGAGCAGTACTTC. Filled out from reference TRBV30 and TRBJ2-7, the complete variable domain reads SQTIHQWPATLVQPVGSPLSLECTVEGTSNPNLYWYRQAAGRGLQLLFYSVGIGQISSEVPQNLSASRPQDRQFILSSKKLLLSDSGFYLCAWAPIAGGIYEQYFGPGTRLTVT.

The chain carries TRBV28 and TRBJ2-1; either TRBD1 or TRBD2 may fit D (7 bases each). V was trimmed by 4 bases and J by 8 bases, leaving 18 bases between them. In germline, CDR1 is MDHEN, CDR2 SYDVKM. The CDR3 consists of 15 residues. CDR3 sequence reads: CASSSGGGLAYEQFF. The DNA for the CDR3 is TGTGCCAGCAGTTCAGGGGGGGGCCTAGCGTATGAGCAGTTCTTC.